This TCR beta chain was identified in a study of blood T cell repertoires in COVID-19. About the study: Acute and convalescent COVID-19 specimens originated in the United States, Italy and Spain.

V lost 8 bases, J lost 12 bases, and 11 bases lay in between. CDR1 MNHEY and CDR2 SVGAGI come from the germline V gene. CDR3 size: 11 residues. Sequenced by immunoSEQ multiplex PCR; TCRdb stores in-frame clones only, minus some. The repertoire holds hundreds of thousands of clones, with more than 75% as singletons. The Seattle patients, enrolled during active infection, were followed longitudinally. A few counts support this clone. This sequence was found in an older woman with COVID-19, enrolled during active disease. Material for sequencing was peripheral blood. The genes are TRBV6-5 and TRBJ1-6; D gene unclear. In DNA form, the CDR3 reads TGTGCCAGCCGGCGTCGAGGACCCCTCCACTTT. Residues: CASRRRGPLHF.